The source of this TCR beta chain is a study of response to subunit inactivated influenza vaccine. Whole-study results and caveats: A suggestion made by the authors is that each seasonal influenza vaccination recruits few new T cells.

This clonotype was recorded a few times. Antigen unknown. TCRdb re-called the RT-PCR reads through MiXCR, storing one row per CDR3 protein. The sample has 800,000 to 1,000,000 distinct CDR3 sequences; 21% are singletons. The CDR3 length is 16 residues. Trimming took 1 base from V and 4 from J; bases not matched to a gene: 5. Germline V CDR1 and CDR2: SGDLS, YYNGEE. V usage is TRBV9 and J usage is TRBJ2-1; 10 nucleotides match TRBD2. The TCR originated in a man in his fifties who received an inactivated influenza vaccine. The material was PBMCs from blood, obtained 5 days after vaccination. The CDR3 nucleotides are TGTGCCAGCAGCGTATCGTCTAGCGGGAGTTACAATGAGCAGTTCTTC. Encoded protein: CASSVSSSGSYNEQFF. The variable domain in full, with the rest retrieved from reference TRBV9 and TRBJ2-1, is DSGVTQTPKHLITATGQRVTLRCSPRSGDLSVYWYQQSLDQGLQFLIQYYNGEERAKGNILERFSAQQFPDLHSELNLSSLELGDSALYFCASSVSSSGSYNEQFFGPGTRLTVL.